What follows are 27 T cell receptor beta chains derived from one specimen sequenced in a study of metastatic and nonmetastatic thyroid tumors (dated by TCRdb to the early 2020s). Before undergoing thyroid surgery, none of the patients had been given any kind of treatment. Receptor amplification or capture employed PCR. The instrument was an Illumina HiSeq 4000. TCRdb handled the public reads itself, with Q25 trimming in fastp and clone calling in MiXCR, and kept productive beta chains. The sample includes around 44,000 clones, with less than 35% observed a single time. More than 9% of the sample comes from the top ten. Material for sequencing was blood. These receptors all stem from a male donor with papillary thyroid cancer or a benign thyroid nodule (not recorded which). Some clones in this sample may be carry-over from other donors' samples.

This chain links TRBV12-3 or TRBV12-4 with TRBJ1-1, with D possibly being TRBD1 (5 bases). The germline V and J ends were trimmed by 3 bases and 4 bases, with 6 bases remaining between them. CDR3 size: 12 residues. CDR3 loop: CASSFTGTEAFF. CDR3 in DNA: TGTGCCAGCAGTTTTACAGGCACTGAAGCTTTCTTT.

This clone has a handful of counts. The chain links TRBV6-2 or TRBV6-3 to TRBJ1-6; 8 bases agree with TRBD1. After removal of 2 bases from V and 9 bases from J, the junction contained 0 bases not matched to a gene. The CDR3 runs to 13 residues. Looked up from germline, CDR1 is MNHEY and CDR2 is SVGEGT. CDR3 coding DNA: TGTGCCAGCAGTTACGACAGGGGTTCACCCCTCCACTTT. Translating gives CASSYDRGSPLHF.

Concerning this clone itself: In this CDR3 the conserved last residue, phenylalanine or tryptophan, is missing, so a read error is likely. The chain uses TRBV6-1 and TRBJ2-5; D remains unclear. Per germline, CDR1 MNHNS and CDR2 SASEGT. This CDR3 has 19 residues. The CDR3 DNA reads TGTGCCAGCAAAGCCGTTTTGGGTGGTTCAGGCGCACCCCAAGAGACACAGTACTTG. Amino acids: CASKAVLGGSGAPQETQYL.

This clone was seen a handful of times. The chain has TRBV27 and TRBJ2-1; no reliable D call. Trimming took 3 bases from V and 12 from J, leaving 15 bases between them. CDR3 length: 13 amino acids. CDR1 is MNHEY and CDR2 is SMNVEV in the germline V gene (reference sequence). The CDR3 DNA sequence: TGTGCCAGCAGTTTGTCTACAAATCGAAGGCAGTTCTTC. It yields the protein CASSLSTNRRQFF.

This clone was observed at least ten times. The V gene is TRBV19, the J gene TRBJ2-7, with D possibly TRBD1 on 5 matching bases. Germline CDR1 reads LNHDA; CDR2 reads SQIVND (reference sequence). The CDR3 extends over 15 amino acids. The V gene lost 6 bases and the J gene lost 0 bases, with 15 bases spanning the gap. CDR3 loop: CASRPLLGDSYEQYF. CDR3 in DNA: TGTGCCAGTAGGCCCCTCTTAGGGGACTCCTACGAGCAGTACTTC.

This clone was seen at least ten times. This chain joins TRBV5-1 and TRBJ2-5; 8 bases are a match to TRBD1. Germline-derived CDR1 and CDR2 are SGHRS and YFSETQ. The CDR3 spans 17 residues. The V gene end was trimmed by 4 bases and the J gene end by 5 bases; junction bases not matched to a gene: 16. The CDR3 loop is CASSRKDREVIGETQYF. CDR3 DNA sequence: TGCGCCAGCAGCCGAAAGGACAGGGAGGTAATTGGGGAGACCCAGTACTTC.

This clone was detected ten times or more. A junction end diverges from the germline sequence, so it may reflect a read error. This chain uses TRBV20-1 with TRBJ2-1; tentatively, D is TRBD2 (5 bases). The CDR3 is 12 residues long. Germline V gene sequence: CDR1 DFQATT, CDR2 SNEGSKA (reference sequence). For the CDR3, the DNA is TGCAGTGCCAGAGGGCCTTACAATGAGCAGTTCTTC. This encodes CSARGPYNEQFF.

With regard to this clone: One end of the junction does not line up with germline, which may come from a read error. The chain combines TRBV7-9 with TRBJ1-3; D is ambiguous. CDR3 size: 15 residues. CDR1 is SEHNR and CDR2 is FQNEAQ in the germline V gene (reference sequence). CDR3 nucleotide sequence: TGTGCCAGCAGCTCGACCGGGGTCTGGGGAAACACCATCTATTTT. Amino acids: CASSSTGVWGNTIYF.

This clone is termed medium-sized. CDR3 sequence: CASSLDLAGHNEQFF. The CDR3 bases are TGTGCCAGCAGCTTAGATCTTGCGGGGCACAATGAGCAGTTCTTC. This chain joins TRBV11-2 and TRBJ2-1; D is possibly TRBD2 (6 bases). Germline V CDR1 and CDR2: SGHAT, FQNNGV. CDR3 length: 15 residues. The ends were cut back, 0 bases at V and 5 bases at J, with 11 bases in the middle.

This clone was recorded many times. A much bigger clone sits one base away, suggesting this may be a read error. Here the CDR3 omits its conserved ending phenylalanine or tryptophan, so a read error is the likely source. CDR3 DNA: TGTGCCAGCAGTTACCAGCGTAGGAGCTCCTACGAGCAGTACCTC. Its protein is CASSYQRRSSYEQYL. The V and J genes are TRBV6-5 and TRBJ2-7; D is ambiguous. The CDR3 has 15 residues. V was shortened by 2 bases and J by 0 bases, with 11 bases between the two germline ends. Germline V CDR1 and CDR2: MNHEY, SVGAGI.

This clone was counted many times. This chain links TRBV20-1 with TRBJ2-6; perhaps D is TRBD1 or TRBD2 (5 bases each). CDR1 and CDR2 (germline): DFQATT, SNEGSKA (reference sequence). The germline V and J ends were trimmed by 6 bases and 0 bases, with 15 bases remaining between them. The CDR3 totals 16 residues. The CDR3 bases are TGCAGTGCCCGGGGCCACGGAACCTCTGGGGCCAACGTCCTGACTTTC. This sequence encodes CSARGHGTSGANVLTF.

In this sample, this clone turned up a few times. A junction boundary mismatches the germline segment, possibly from a read error. CDR3 DNA sequence: TGTGCCAGCAGTTCCCAATGTGCGGGGGTCTATGTCTACACCTTC. It encodes CASSSQCAGVYVYTF. The chain is built from TRBV27 and TRBJ1-2; D is perhaps TRBD1 (5 bases). This CDR3 has 15 residues. CDR1 and CDR2 from the germline V gene are MNHEY and SMNVEV (reference sequence).

This clone occurred many times. This rearrangement joins TRBV6-1 to TRBJ1-3; D remains ambiguous. V was shortened by 8 bases and J by 0 bases, with 2 bases between the two germline ends. CDR1 and CDR2 from the germline V gene are MNHNS and SASEGT. CDR3 size: 11 residues. The CDR3 DNA follows: TGTGCCAGCGGCTCTGGAAACACCATATATTTT. This gives the protein CASGSGNTIYF.

This clone showed up many times. The CDR3 nucleotides are TGTGCCAGCAGTTTCCCAGCTAGCGGGGTAAATGAGCAGTTCTTC. Encoded protein: CASSFPASGVNEQFF. V and J are TRBV7-8 and TRBJ2-1; TRBD2 matches at 9 bases. This CDR3 comprises 15 residues. From germline, CDR1 is SGHVS and CDR2 FQNEAQ. V trimming: 6 bases; J trimming: 7 bases; junction bases outside the gene matches: 10.

Comments on this clone: A much more abundant neighbour one base away suggests this may be a read error. V and J are TRBV5-4 and TRBJ2-5, with D perhaps TRBD1 or TRBD2 (6 bases each). Trimming removed 1 base from V and 2 bases from J, with 12 bases in between. The CDR3 covers 15 residues. Looked up from germline, CDR1 is SGHNT and CDR2 is YYREEE (reference sequence). The CDR3 bases are TGTGCCAGCAGCTTGTCCCGAGGGGGGCAAGAGACCCAGTACTTC. Translated, it gives CASSLSRGGQETQYF.

By its share, this clone is medium-sized. Here the CDR3 DNA reads TGCGCCAGCAGCCGATATCCGGGACAGGAAGATGGGGCCCAGTACTTC. It encodes CASSRYPGQEDGAQYF. V and J are TRBV4-1 and TRBJ2-5; 8 bases align to TRBD1. V lost 4 bases, J lost 9 bases, and 16 bases stayed unmatched. The CDR3 covers 16 residues. The V gene's germline CDR1 is MGHRA and CDR2 YSYEKL.

This sequence joins TRBV19 and TRBJ2-1; 9 bases are shared with TRBD2. The CDR3 totals 18 residues. The V and J ends lost 3 bases and 0 bases, in that order; junction bases with no gene match: 9. Germline values: CDR1 LNHDA, CDR2 SQIVND (reference sequence). CDR3 protein: CASSIFPTSGSSYNEQFF. The CDR3, as DNA: TGTGCCAGTAGTATCTTTCCGACTAGCGGAAGCTCCTACAATGAGCAGTTCTTC.

This clone was detected only a few times. V is TRBV6-1 and J is TRBJ1-1, with D unclear. Per germline, CDR1 MNHNS and CDR2 SASEGT. The CDR3 is made up of 13 amino acids. Between the trimmed V and J ends, which lost 6 bases and 1 base, there was a span of 9 bases. The CDR3 DNA reads TGTGCCAGCAGAAATCTGAGGAACACTGAAGCTTTCTTT. Residues: CASRNLRNTEAFF.

This chain links TRBV28 with TRBJ2-7; 7 nucleotides agree with TRBD2. Germline V gene sequence: CDR1 MDHEN, CDR2 SYDVKM. Unmatched junction bases numbered 5, after V lost 6 bases and J lost 0 bases. The CDR3 loop spans 14 amino acids. CDR3 loop: CASSLGGYSYEQYF. DNA of the CDR3: TGTGCCAGCAGCCTGGGGGGGTACTCCTACGAGCAGTACTTC.

By its share, this clone is medium-sized. V gene TRBV28 combines with J gene TRBJ2-7, with D unclear. This CDR3 has 13 residues. Per germline, CDR1 MDHEN and CDR2 SYDVKM. V shed 2 bases and J shed 0 bases, with 5 bases lying between them. CDR3 sequence reads: CASSLVSSYEQYF. The DNA of the CDR3 is TGTGCCAGCAGTTTAGTAAGCTCCTACGAGCAGTACTTC.

This clone occurred a few times. V is TRBV7-9 and J is TRBJ2-7; 9 bases agree with TRBD1. This CDR3 comprises 14 residues. Per the germline V gene, CDR1 is SEHNR and CDR2 is FQNEAQ (reference sequence). The V and J ends lost 1 base and 7 bases, in that order; junction bases with no gene match: 5. DNA of the CDR3: TGTGCCAGCAGCTTAGAACAGGGGGCAGTAGAGCAGTACTTC. It yields the protein CASSLEQGAVEQYF.

This clone was picked up many times. V usage is TRBV4-1 and J usage is TRBJ2-5; D is perhaps TRBD1 (5 bases). Between the trimmed V and J ends, which lost 3 bases and 0 bases, there was a span of 17 bases. The CDR3 contains 17 residues. Germline V CDR1 and CDR2: MGHRA, YSYEKL. This CDR3 reads CASSQPTGPRYQETQYF. The CDR3 DNA sequence: TGCGCCAGCAGCCAGCCTACAGGACCAAGGTACCAAGAGACCCAGTACTTC.

Written as DNA, the CDR3 is TGTGCCAGCAGTGAAGGGGGGCAGTGTGGAGATACGCAGTATTTT. It encodes CASSEGGQCGDTQYF. The V call is TRBV6-4, the J call TRBJ2-3; D is possibly TRBD1 or TRBD2 (6 bases each). The V and J ends lost 3 bases and 5 bases respectively, with 15 bases between them. This CDR3 has 15 amino acids. CDR1 is MRHNA, CDR2 SNTAGT, per germline.

This clone was recorded many times. V is TRBV28 and J is TRBJ2-1, with 8 bases fitting TRBD1. Germline V gives CDR1 MDHEN, CDR2 SYDVKM. This CDR3 contains 14 residues. V lost 5 bases to trimming and J lost 6 bases; unmatched junction nucleotides: 6. The CDR3 here is CASSATGGSNEQFF. In DNA form, the CDR3 reads TGTGCCAGCAGTGCAACAGGGGGTTCCAATGAGCAGTTCTTC.

CDR3 residues: CASSSSRQGITFF. CDR3 DNA sequence: TGTGCCAGCAGTTCATCAAGACAGGGGATTACGTTCTTC. The chain employs TRBV28 and TRBJ2-1; 8 nucleotides line up with TRBD1. The junction had 11 bases not matched to a gene; V was cut back by 4 bases and J by 15 bases. Germline lookup yields CDR1 MDHEN and CDR2 SYDVKM. The CDR3 is 13 residues long.

This clone is classed as medium-sized. The V gene is TRBV6-5, the J gene TRBJ2-7, with D maybe TRBD2 (7 bases). Deletions cut 0 bases from V and 4 bases from J, with 16 bases between. There are 16 residues in the CDR3. CDR1 is MNHEY, CDR2 SVGAGI, per germline. CDR3 loop: CASSYSDGGRVYEQYF. In DNA form, the CDR3 reads TGTGCCAGCAGTTACTCGGACGGGGGGCGCGTATACGAGCAGTACTTC.

This clone has ten or more counts. This chain links TRBV27 with TRBJ2-3; D might be TRBD2 (7 bases). Germline V gives CDR1 MNHEY, CDR2 SMNVEV (reference sequence). V gave up 5 bases and J gave up 2 bases, with 17 bases separating them. The CDR3 has 16 residues. The CDR3 region has the DNA TGTGCCAGCAGTACTTTCCCGGGGGGCCCCACAGATACGCAGTATTTT. Its protein product is CASSTFPGGPTDTQYF.